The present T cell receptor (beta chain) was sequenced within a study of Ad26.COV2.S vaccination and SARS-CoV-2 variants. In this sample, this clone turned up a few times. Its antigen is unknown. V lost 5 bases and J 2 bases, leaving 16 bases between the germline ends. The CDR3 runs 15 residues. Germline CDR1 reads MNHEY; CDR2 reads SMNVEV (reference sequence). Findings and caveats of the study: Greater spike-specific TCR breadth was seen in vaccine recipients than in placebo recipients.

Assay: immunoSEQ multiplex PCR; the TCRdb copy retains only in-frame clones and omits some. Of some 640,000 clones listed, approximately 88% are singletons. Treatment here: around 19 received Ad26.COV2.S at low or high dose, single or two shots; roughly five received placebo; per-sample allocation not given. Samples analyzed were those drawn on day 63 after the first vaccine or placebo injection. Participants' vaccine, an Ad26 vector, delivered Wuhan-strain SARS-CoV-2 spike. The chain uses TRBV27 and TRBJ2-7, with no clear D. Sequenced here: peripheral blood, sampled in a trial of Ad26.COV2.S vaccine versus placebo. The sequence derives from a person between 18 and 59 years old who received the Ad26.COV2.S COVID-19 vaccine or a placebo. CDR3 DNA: TGTGCCAGCAGTCCGAGTAGCCCTATTGCCTACGAGCAGTACTTC. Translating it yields CASSPSSPIAYEQYF.